The text below deals with one T cell receptor beta chain. This sample stems from a study of shared clonotypes between healthy human individuals. Study overall: The donor pool was made up of two women and a few men aged 18 to 49.

The data were produced by immunoSEQ multiplex PCR, yet TCRdb's version contains in-frame clones alone and is incomplete. Here the sample spans some 1,900,000 clones, just under 95% being singletons. V was clipped by 1 base and J by 4 bases; unmatched bases: 6. This CDR3 has 16 amino acids. Germline V gene lookup returns CDR1 SGHVS and CDR2 FQNEAQ. It was CD45RO-negative cells, positively selected for CCR7, that made up naive CD8 cells, with terminally differentiated effector memory CD45RA+ cells excluded. The specimen was naive CD8+ T cells sorted from blood. The chain is built from TRBV7-8 and TRBJ2-2; TRBD1 agrees at 7 bases. This TCR came from a man younger than 30 in good health. For the CDR3, the DNA is TGTGCCAGCAGCTTAGTAGGGGGCGCGGGCACCGGGGAGCTGTTTTTT. It encodes CASSLVGGAGTGELFF. The full variable domain, completed using reference TRBV7-8 and TRBJ2-2, is GAGVSQSPRYKVAKRGQDVALRCDPISGHVSLFWYQQALGQGPEFLTYFQNEAQLDKSGLPSDRFFAERPEGSVSTLKIQRTQQEDSAVYLCASSLVGGAGTGELFFGEGSRLTVL.